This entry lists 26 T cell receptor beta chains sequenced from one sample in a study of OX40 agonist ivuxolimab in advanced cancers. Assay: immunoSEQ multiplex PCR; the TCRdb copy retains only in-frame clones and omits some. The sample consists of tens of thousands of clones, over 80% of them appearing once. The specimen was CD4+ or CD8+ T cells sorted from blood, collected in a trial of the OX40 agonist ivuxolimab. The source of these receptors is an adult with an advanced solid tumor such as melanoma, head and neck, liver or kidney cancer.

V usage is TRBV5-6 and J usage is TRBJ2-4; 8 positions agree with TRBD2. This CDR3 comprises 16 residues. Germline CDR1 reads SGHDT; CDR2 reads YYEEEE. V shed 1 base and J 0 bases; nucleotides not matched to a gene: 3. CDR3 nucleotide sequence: TGTGCCAGCAGCTTGACGGGAGGGAGAGCCAAAAACATTCAGTACTTC. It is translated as CASSLTGGRAKNIQYF. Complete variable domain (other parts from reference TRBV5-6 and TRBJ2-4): DAGVTQSPTHLIKTRGQQVTLRCSPKSGHDTVSWYQQALGQGPQFIFQYYEEEERQRGNFPDRFSGHQFPNYSSELNVNALLLGDSALYLCASSLTGGRAKNIQYFGAGTRLSVL.

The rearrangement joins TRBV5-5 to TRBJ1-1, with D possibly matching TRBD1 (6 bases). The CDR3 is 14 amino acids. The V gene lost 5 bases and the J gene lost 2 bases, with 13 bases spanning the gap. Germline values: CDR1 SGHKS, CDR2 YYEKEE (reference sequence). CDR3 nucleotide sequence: TGTGCCAGCAGGAGAATACAGGGAAACACTGAAGCTTTCTTT. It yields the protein CASRRIQGNTEAFF.

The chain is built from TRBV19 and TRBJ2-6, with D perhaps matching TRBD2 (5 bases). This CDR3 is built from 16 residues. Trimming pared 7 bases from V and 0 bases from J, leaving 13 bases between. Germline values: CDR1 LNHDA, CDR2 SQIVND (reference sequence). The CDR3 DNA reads TGTGCCAGTACCGATGGAGGAGGCTCTGGGGCCAACGTCCTGACTTTC. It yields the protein CASTDGGGSGANVLTF.

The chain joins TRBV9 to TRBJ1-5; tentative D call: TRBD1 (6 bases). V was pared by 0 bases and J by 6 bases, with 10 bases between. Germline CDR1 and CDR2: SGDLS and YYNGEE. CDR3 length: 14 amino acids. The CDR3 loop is CASSVVGGPQPQHF. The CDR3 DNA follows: TGTGCCAGCAGCGTAGTCGGGGGGCCTCAGCCCCAGCATTTT. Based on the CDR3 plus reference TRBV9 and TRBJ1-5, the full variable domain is DSGVTQTPKHLITATGQRVTLRCSPRSGDLSVYWYQQSLDQGLQFLIQYYNGEERAKGNILERFSAQQFPDLHSELNLSSLELGDSALYFCASSVVGGPQPQHFGDGTRLSIL.

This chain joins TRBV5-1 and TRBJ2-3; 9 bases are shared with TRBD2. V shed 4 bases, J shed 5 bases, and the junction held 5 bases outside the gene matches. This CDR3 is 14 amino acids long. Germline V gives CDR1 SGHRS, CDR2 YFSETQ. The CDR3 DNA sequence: TGCGCCAGCAGCGGCGGGGGGGGCCAAGATACGCAGTATTTT. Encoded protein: CASSGGGGQDTQYF. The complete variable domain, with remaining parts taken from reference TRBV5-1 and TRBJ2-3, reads KAGVTQTPRYLIKTRGQQVTLSCSPISGHRSVSWYQQTPGQGLQFLFEYFSETQRNKGNFPGRFSGRQFSNSRSEMNVSTLELGDSALYLCASSGGGGQDTQYFGPGTRLTVL.

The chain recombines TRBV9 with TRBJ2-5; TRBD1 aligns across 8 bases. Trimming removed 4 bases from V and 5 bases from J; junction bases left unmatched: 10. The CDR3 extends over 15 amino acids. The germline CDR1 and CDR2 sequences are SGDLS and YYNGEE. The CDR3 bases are TGTGCCAGCAGCAACCCTGACAGGGGAGCGGAGACCCAGTACTTC. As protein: CASSNPDRGAETQYF.

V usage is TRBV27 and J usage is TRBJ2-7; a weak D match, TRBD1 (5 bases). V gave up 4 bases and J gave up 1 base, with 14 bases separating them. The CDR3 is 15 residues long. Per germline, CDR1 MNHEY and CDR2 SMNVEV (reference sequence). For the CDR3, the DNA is TGTGCCAGCAGTTCCCAGGGAAAGGCATCCTACGAGCAGTACTTC. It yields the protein CASSSQGKASYEQYF.

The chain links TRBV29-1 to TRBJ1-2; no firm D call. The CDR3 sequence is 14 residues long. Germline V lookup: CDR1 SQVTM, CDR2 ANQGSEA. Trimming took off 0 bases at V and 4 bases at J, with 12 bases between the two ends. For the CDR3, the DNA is TGCAGCGTTGAAGATCGACCCAGGATCTATGGCTACACCTTC. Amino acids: CSVEDRPRIYGYTF.

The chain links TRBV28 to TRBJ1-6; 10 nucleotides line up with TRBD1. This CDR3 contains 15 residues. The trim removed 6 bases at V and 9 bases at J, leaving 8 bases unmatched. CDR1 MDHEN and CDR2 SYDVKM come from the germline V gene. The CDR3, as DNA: TGTGCCAGCAGGCCCCGGGACAGGGGTGTTTCACCCCTCCACTTT. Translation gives CASRPRDRGVSPLHF.

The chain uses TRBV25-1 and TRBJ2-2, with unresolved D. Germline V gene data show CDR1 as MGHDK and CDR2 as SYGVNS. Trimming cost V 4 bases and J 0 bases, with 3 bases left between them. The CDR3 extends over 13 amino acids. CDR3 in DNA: TGTGCCAGCAGTGGAACGAACACCGGGGAGCTGTTTTTT. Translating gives CASSGTNTGELFF.

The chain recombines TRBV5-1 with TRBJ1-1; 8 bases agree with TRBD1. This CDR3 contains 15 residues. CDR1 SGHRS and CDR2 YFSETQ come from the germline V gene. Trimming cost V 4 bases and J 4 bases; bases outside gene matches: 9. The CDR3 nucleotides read TGCGCCAGCAGCGCGACAGGGGATTTGAGCACTGAAGCTTTCTTT. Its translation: CASSATGDLSTEAFF.

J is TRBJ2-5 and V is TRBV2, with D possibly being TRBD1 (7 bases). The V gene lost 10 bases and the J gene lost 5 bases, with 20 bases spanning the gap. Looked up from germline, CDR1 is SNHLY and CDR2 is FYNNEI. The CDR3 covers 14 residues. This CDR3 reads CATTVQGGRETQYF. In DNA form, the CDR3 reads TGTGCCACCACAGTGCAGGGGGGCAGGGAGACCCAGTACTTC.

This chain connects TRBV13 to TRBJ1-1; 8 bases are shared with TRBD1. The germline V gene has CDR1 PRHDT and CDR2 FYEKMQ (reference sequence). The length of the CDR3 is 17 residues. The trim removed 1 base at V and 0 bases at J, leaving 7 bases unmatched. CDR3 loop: CASSLEGTGLMNTEAFF. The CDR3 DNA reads TGTGCCAGCAGCTTAGAGGGGACAGGTCTAATGAACACTGAAGCTTTCTTT.

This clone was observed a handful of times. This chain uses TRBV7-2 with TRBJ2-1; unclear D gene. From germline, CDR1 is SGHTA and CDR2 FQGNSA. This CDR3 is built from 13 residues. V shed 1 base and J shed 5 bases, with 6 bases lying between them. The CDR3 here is CASSLGFDNEQFF. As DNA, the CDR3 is TGTGCCAGCAGCTTAGGGTTCGACAATGAGCAGTTCTTC.

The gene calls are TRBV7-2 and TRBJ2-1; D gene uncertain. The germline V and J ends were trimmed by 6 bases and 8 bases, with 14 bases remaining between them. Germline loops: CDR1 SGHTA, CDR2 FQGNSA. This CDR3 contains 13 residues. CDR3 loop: CASRLVGLDEQFF. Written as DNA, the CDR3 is TGTGCCAGCAGGCTGGTAGGGCTCGATGAGCAGTTCTTC.

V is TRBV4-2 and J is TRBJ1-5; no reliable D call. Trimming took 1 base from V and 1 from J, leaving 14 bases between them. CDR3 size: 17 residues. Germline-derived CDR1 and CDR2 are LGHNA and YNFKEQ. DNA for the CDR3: TGTGCCAGCAGCCAAGGGTCGGCGGTGAGAAGCAATCAGCCCCAGCATTTT. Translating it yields CASSQGSAVRSNQPQHF.

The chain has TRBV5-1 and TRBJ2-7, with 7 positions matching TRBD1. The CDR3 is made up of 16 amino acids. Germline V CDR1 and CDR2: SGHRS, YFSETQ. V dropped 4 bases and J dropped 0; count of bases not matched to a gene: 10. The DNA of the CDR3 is TGCGCCAGCAGCCCGGACAGGCAGACCTCCTCCTACGAGCAGTACTTC. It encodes CASSPDRQTSSYEQYF.

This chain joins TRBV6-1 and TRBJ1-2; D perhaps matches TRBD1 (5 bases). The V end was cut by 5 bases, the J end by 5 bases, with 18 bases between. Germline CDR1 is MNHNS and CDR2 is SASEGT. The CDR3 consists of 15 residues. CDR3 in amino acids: CASSLSGPVVYGYTF. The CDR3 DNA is TGTGCCAGCAGTCTGTCGGGACCGGTTGTGTATGGCTACACCTTC.

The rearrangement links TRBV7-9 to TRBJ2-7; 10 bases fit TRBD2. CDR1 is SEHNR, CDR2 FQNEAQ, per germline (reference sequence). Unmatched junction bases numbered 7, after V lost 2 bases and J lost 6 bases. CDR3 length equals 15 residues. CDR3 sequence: CASSLFLAGAGEQYF. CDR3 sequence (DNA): TGTGCCAGCAGCTTATTCCTAGCGGGAGCGGGCGAGCAGTACTTC.

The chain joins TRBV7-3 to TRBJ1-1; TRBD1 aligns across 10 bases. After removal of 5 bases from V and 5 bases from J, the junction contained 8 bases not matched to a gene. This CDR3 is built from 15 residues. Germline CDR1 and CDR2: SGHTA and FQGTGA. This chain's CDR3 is CASSQTGGAETEAFF. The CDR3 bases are TGTGCCAGCAGCCAGACAGGGGGCGCAGAGACTGAAGCTTTCTTT.

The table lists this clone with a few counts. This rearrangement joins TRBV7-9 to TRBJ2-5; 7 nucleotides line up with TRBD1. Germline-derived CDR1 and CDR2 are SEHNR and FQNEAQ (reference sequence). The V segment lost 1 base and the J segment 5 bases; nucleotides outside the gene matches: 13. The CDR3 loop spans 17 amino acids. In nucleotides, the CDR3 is TGTGCCAGCAGCTTAGGTCGCGGCAGGGGGTGGTCGGAGACCCAGTACTTC. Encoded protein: CASSLGRGRGWSETQYF.

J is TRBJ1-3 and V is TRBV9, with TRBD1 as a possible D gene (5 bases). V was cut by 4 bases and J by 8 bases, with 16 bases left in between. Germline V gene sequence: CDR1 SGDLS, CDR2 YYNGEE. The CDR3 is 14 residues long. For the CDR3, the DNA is TGTGCCAGCAGCCTGGAAGGGGCTGTGGACACCATATATTTT. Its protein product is CASSLEGAVDTIYF.

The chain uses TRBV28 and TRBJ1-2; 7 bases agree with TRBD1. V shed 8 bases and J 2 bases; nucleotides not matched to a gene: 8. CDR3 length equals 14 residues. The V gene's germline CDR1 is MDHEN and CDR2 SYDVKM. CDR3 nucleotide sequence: TGTGCCAGCTCCTTGACAGGGCCAAACTATGGCTACACCTTC. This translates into CASSLTGPNYGYTF.

The CDR3 DNA reads TGTGCCTGGAGTTATGTGGGACAGGGCACAGATACGCAGTATTTT. This gives the protein CAWSYVGQGTDTQYF. The chain has TRBV30 and TRBJ2-3; 8 bases fit TRBD1. The CDR3 consists of 15 residues. Per germline, CDR1 GTSNPN and CDR2 SVGIG (reference sequence). After removal of 2 bases from V and 1 base from J, the junction contained 5 bases not matched to a gene.

CDR3 residues: CASSIRLAGLTNYGYTF. In DNA form, the CDR3 reads TGTGCCAGTAGTATTCGGTTGGCCGGACTTACGAACTATGGCTACACCTTC. The V call is TRBV19, the J call TRBJ1-2; D is undetermined. Germline CDR1 reads LNHDA; CDR2 reads SQIVND (reference sequence). The CDR3 has 17 residues. V was trimmed by 3 bases and J by 2 bases, leaving 19 bases between them.

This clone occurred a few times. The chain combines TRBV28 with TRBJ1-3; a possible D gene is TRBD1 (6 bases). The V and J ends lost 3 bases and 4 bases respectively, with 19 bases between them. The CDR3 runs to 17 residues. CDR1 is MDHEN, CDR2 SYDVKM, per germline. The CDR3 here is CASSLRRGQKAGNTIYF. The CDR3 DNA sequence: TGTGCCAGCAGTTTGAGGCGGGGGCAGAAGGCCGGAAACACCATATATTTT.